A single sample is the source of the 23 T cell receptor beta chains below, sequenced in a study of T cell responses to AZD1222 COVID-19 vaccine. TCRdb keeps only in-frame clones here, not all; method: immunoSEQ multiplex PCR. The top ten hold about 30% of the sample, which has 70,000 to 95,000 clones, around 90% seen once. Sequences were derived from peripheral blood, sampled 28 days after the second AZD1222 dose. These receptors were obtained from an adult who received the AZD1222 COVID-19 vaccine.

This rearrangement joins TRBV7-9 to TRBJ2-2; D ambiguous. Looked up from germline, CDR1 is SEHNR and CDR2 is FQNEAQ (reference sequence). With 8 bases removed from V and 7 bases from J, the gap between germline ends came to 8 bases. This CDR3 comprises 11 residues. The CDR3 region is CASPKSGELFF. CDR3 nucleotides: TGTGCCAGCCCCAAGAGCGGGGAGCTGTTTTTT.

The V and J genes are TRBV10-2 and TRBJ1-2; no reliable D call. Trimming stripped 6 bases from V and 0 bases from J, with 8 bases between. The CDR3 contains 13 residues. Germline assignment: CDR1 WSHSY and CDR2 SAAADI. The CDR3 sequence: CASRGGPNYGYTF. The CDR3 bases are TGCGCCAGCAGGGGCGGTCCTAACTATGGCTACACCTTC.

The chain recombines TRBV10-2 with TRBJ1-4; D may be TRBD1 (5 bases). V gave up 4 bases and J gave up 6 bases, with 12 bases separating them. The CDR3 length is 14 residues. The V gene's germline CDR1 is WSHSY and CDR2 SAAADI. The CDR3 DNA is TGCGCCAGCAGTGGTCAGGGATCGTATGAAAAACTGTTTTTT. As protein: CASSGQGSYEKLFF.

The rearrangement links TRBV28 to TRBJ1-1; tentative D call: TRBD1 (6 bases). The V end lost 5 bases, the J end lost 4 bases, and 14 bases lay between the germline ends. Germline V gene data show CDR1 as MDHEN and CDR2 as SYDVKM. This CDR3 has 14 amino acids. CDR3 sequence: CASSPQGSPTEAFF. The DNA of the CDR3 is TGTGCCAGCAGTCCTCAGGGGTCACCCACTGAAGCTTTCTTT.

This clone was observed a single time. The chain uses TRBV7-3 and TRBJ1-1; no clear D gene. The CDR3 runs to 12 residues. V shed 6 bases and J shed 2 bases, with 7 bases lying between them. Germline CDR1 SGHTA, CDR2 FQGTGA. The CDR3 nucleotides read TGTGCCAGCAGATATAAAAACACTGAAGCTTTCTTT. This translates into CASRYKNTEAFF.

The chain employs TRBV6-1 and TRBJ2-7, with D possibly being TRBD1 or TRBD2 (6 bases each). CDR3 size: 14 residues. The germline V gene encodes CDR1 MNHNS and CDR2 SASEGT. The V end was cut by 0 bases, the J end by 3 bases, with 9 bases between. In DNA, the CDR3 is TGTGCCAGCAGTGAAGCGGGGGGCTACTACGAGCAGTACTTC. Translated: CASSEAGGYYEQYF.

The CDR3 reads CASSGGGGVYEQYF. CDR3 bases: TGTGCCAGCAGTGGAGGGGGGGGAGTCTACGAGCAGTACTTC. This chain uses TRBV2 with TRBJ2-7; TRBD2 is a possible D gene (7 bases). Germline V gives CDR1 SNHLY, CDR2 FYNNEI. The CDR3 is made up of 14 amino acids. V lost 4 bases to trimming and J lost 3 bases, with 13 bases between them.

The chain uses TRBV7-9 and TRBJ1-2, with D uncertain. Germline V gives CDR1 SEHNR, CDR2 FQNEAQ (reference sequence). V shed 6 bases and J shed 6 bases, with 14 bases lying between them. The CDR3 spans 13 residues. The CDR3 DNA reads TGTGCCAGCAGAGGTGGGGTATTGGATGGCTACACCTTC. This sequence encodes CASRGGVLDGYTF.

The chain joins TRBV4-1 to TRBJ2-7, with 13 bases lining up with TRBD2. J was trimmed by 2 bases and V by 2 bases; bases with no gene match: 6. CDR1 MGHRA and CDR2 YSYEKL come from the germline V gene. The CDR3 has 17 amino acids. The CDR3 here is CASSQMTSGRTPYEQYF. In DNA, the CDR3 is TGCGCCAGCAGCCAAATGACTAGCGGGAGGACCCCCTACGAGCAGTACTTC.

The chain recombines TRBV6-5 with TRBJ1-2, with D tentatively TRBD1 (6 bases). Germline lookup yields CDR1 MNHEY and CDR2 SVGAGI. The CDR3 sequence is 13 residues long. Between the trimmed V and J ends, which lost 6 bases and 4 bases, there was a span of 12 bases. CDR3 amino acids: CASRTTGLYGYTF. CDR3 DNA sequence: TGTGCCAGCAGAACCACAGGGCTCTATGGCTACACCTTC.

J is TRBJ1-2 and V is TRBV18; a possible D gene is TRBD1 (5 bases). The CDR3 runs to 13 residues. V was cut by 5 bases and J by 4 bases, with 11 bases left in between. Germline lookup yields CDR1 KGHSH and CDR2 LQKENI. For the CDR3, the DNA is TGTGCCAGCTCAGGGCAGGGAGCCTATGGCTACACCTTC. It encodes CASSGQGAYGYTF.

This clone has more than one count but fewer than ten. The CDR3 is CASSPGTVNYGYTF. The DNA for the CDR3 is TGTGCCAGCAGCCCCGGGACAGTTAACTATGGCTACACCTTC. The chain links TRBV6-6 to TRBJ1-2, with 7 bases that match TRBD1. This CDR3 has 14 amino acids. The trim removed 6 bases at V and 1 base at J, leaving 5 bases unmatched. The germline gives CDR1 MNHNY, CDR2 SVGAGI (reference sequence).

This chain connects TRBV28 to TRBJ2-7, with no clear D. The length of the CDR3 is 12 residues. V was clipped by 4 bases and J by 1 base, with 5 bases between them. Per germline, CDR1 MDHEN and CDR2 SYDVKM. CDR3 loop: CASSSSSYEQYF. CDR3 sequence (DNA): TGTGCCAGCAGTTCCTCTTCCTACGAGCAGTACTTC. The full variable domain, rest sourced from reference TRBV28 and TRBJ2-7, is DVKVTQSSRYLVKRTGEKVFLECVQDMDHENMFWYRQDPGLGLRLIYFSYDVKMKEKGDIPEGYSVSREKKERFSLILESASTNQTSMYLCASSSSSYEQYFGPGTRLTVT.

This clone was recorded a few times. The CDR3 DNA sequence: TGTGCCAGCAGTCTCTCCGGGACAGGGCTAGCGGGAGTCTACGAGCAGTACTTC. It translates to CASSLSGTGLAGVYEQYF. The chain recombines TRBV6-6 with TRBJ2-7, with a tentative D call TRBD2 (10 bases). The germline gives CDR1 MNHNY, CDR2 SVGAGI (reference sequence). V was pared by 5 bases and J by 3 bases, with 26 bases between. CDR3 length: 18 amino acids.

The V call is TRBV6-5, the J call TRBJ2-3, with 9 bases aligning to TRBD1. V trimming: 6 bases; J trimming: 0 bases; junction bases outside the gene matches: 4. The V gene's germline CDR1 is MNHEY and CDR2 SVGAGI. The CDR3 spans 15 residues. CDR3 nucleotide sequence: TGTGCCAGCAGCGCCGGGACAGGGAGCACAGATACGCAGTATTTT. Amino acid sequence: CASSAGTGSTDTQYF.

The table lists this clone with a few counts. CDR3 sequence (DNA): TGTGCTAGTGGTTCCCACCTCGGGGGCTCTGGCTACACCTTC. It yields the protein CASGSHLGGSGYTF. The chain recombines TRBV12-5 with TRBJ1-2; D may be TRBD1 (6 bases). This CDR3 spans 14 amino acids. V was cut by 4 bases and J by 7 bases, with 16 bases left in between. Germline V gives CDR1 LGHNT, CDR2 FRNRAP.

The J gene is TRBJ1-2, the V gene TRBV28; D call uncertain. V shed 8 bases and J shed 8 bases, with 15 bases lying between them. Germline-derived CDR1 and CDR2 are MDHEN and SYDVKM. The CDR3 consists of 12 residues. CDR3 sequence (DNA): TGTGCCAGCGGGATTTGGGTTAGGGGCTACACCTTC. Translating gives CASGIWVRGYTF.

The chain couples TRBV5-1 to TRBJ2-2; the match to TRBD2 covers 7 bases. The CDR3 sequence is 15 residues long. V trimming: 2 bases; J trimming: 4 bases; junction bases outside the gene matches: 5. Germline assignment: CDR1 SGHRS and CDR2 YFSETQ. CDR3 residues: CASSLRGVRTGELFF. CDR3 nucleotides: TGCGCCAGCAGCTTACGGGGGGTGCGCACCGGGGAGCTGTTTTTT.

This clone was observed a handful of times. The genes are TRBV9 and TRBJ1-4; D may be TRBD1 (5 bases). The CDR3 consists of 14 residues. Germline CDR1 SGDLS, CDR2 YYNGEE. Trimming removed 6 bases from V and 6 bases from J, with 15 bases in between. The CDR3 DNA reads TGTGCCAGCACCGAAGGGTTGGGGGATGAAAAACTGTTTTTT. Translated: CASTEGLGDEKLFF.

This clone is a singleton in its sample. This chain joins TRBV6-2 or TRBV6-3 and TRBJ2-3, with 7 bases identical to TRBD2. This CDR3 is built from 18 residues. Germline V gives CDR1 MNHEY, CDR2 SVGEGT. V trimming: 5 bases; J trimming: 5 bases; junction bases outside the gene matches: 19. The chain's CDR3 is CASSPGSGGSRFLDTQYF. The CDR3, as DNA: TGTGCCAGCAGTCCCGGTTCGGGGGGTTCGAGGTTTCTAGATACGCAGTATTTT.

The chain couples TRBV5-8 to TRBJ2-5; perhaps TRBD1 as D (7 bases). V was pared by 3 bases and J by 3 bases, with 18 bases between. The CDR3 runs 16 residues. Germline lookup yields CDR1 SGHTS and CDR2 YDEGEE. Here the CDR3 reads CASSWGQYGGKETQYF. DNA of the CDR3: TGTGCCAGCAGCTGGGGACAGTACGGGGGCAAAGAGACCCAGTACTTC.

The V and J genes are TRBV6-4 and TRBJ2-3, with a tentative D call TRBD2 (6 bases). Germline V gene lookup returns CDR1 MRHNA and CDR2 SNTAGT. The CDR3 has 14 residues. V was clipped by 2 bases and J by 1 base, with 7 bases between them. DNA for the CDR3: TGTGCCAGCAGTGACGGCGGGGGCACAGATACGCAGTATTTT. It translates to CASSDGGGTDTQYF.

The chain is built from TRBV27 and TRBJ1-6, with TRBD1 matching over 7 bases. Germline lookup yields CDR1 MNHEY and CDR2 SMNVEV (reference sequence). The CDR3 runs 12 residues. V was pared by 5 bases and J by 8 bases, with 0 bases of the junction left unmatched. As DNA, the CDR3 is TGTGCCAGCAGTGACAGGGATTCACCCCTCCACTTT. Protein product: CASSDRDSPLHF.